This T cell receptor (beta chain) was identified in a study of spatial heterogeneity in lung cancer. TCRdb passed the 5' RACE reads through MiXCR, listing each CDR3 protein once. In the table there are some 120,000 distinct CDR3 sequences, more than 10% of which are singletons. Time point here: blood at routine non-recurrence follow-up after resection. No cells were sorted before sequencing. The whole RNA sequenced was extracted from tumor, nontumor lung or frozen PBMC. The CDR3 totals 11 residues. Germline loops: CDR1 MNHNS, CDR2 SASEGT. V was pared by 1 base and J by 9 bases, with 4 bases between. This chain joins TRBV6-1 and TRBJ1-5; D is unclear. The material was PBMCs, obtained at follow-up. This receptor was identified in a male donor with early-stage non-small cell lung cancer. CDR3 nucleotides: TGTGCCAGCAGTGAAGAGGGGCCCCAGCATTTT. Residues: CASSEEGPQHF.